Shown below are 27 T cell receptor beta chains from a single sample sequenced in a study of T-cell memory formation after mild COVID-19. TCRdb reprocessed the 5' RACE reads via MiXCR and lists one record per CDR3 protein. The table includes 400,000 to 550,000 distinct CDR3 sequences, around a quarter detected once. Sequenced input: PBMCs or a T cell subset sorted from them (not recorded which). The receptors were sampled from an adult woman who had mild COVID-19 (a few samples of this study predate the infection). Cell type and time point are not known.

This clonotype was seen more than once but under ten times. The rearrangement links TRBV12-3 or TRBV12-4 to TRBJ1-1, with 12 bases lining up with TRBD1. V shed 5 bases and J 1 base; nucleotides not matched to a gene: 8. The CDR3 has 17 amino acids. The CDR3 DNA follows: TGTGCCAGCAGTCCTGGGACAGGGGGCGTTCGGAACACTGAAGCTTTCTTT. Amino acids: CASSPGTGGVRNTEAFF.

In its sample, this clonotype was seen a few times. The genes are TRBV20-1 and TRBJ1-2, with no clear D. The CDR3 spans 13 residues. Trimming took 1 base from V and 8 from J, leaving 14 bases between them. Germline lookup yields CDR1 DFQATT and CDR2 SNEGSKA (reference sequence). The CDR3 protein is CSARALYGKGYTF. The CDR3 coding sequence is TGCAGTGCTAGAGCCTTATATGGGAAAGGCTACACCTTC.

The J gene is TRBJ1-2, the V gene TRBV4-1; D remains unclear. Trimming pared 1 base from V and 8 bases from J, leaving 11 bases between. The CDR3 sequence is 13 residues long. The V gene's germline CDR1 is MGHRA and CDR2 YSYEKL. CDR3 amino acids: CASSQVGLLGYTF. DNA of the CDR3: TGCGCCAGCAGCCAAGTAGGGCTCTTGGGCTACACCTTC.

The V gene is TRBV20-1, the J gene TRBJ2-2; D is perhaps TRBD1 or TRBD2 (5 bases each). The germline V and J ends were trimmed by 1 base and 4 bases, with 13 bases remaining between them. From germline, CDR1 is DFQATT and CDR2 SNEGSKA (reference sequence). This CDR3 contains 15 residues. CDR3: CSARGAGTFTGELFF. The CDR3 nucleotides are TGCAGTGCTAGAGGGGCAGGGACCTTCACCGGGGAGCTGTTTTTT.

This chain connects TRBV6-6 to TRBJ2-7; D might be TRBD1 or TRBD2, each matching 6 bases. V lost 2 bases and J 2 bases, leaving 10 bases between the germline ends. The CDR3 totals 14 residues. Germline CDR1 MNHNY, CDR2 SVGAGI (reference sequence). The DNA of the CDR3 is TGTGCCAGCAGTTACAAGGGGGGCGCCTACGAGCAGTACTTC. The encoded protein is CASSYKGGAYEQYF.

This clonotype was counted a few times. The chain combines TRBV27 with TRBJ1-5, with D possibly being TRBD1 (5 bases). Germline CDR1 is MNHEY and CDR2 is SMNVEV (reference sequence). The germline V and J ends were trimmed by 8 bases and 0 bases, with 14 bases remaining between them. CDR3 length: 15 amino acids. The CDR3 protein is CASPSRGSSNQPQHF. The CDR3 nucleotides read TGTGCCAGCCCTTCGAGGGGTAGTAGCAATCAGCCCCAGCATTTT.

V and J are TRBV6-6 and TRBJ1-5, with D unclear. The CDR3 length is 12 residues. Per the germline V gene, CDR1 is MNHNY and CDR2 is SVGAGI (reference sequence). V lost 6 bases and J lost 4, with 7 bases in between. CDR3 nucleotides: TGTGCCAGCAGCCCCCAGAATCAGCCCCAGCATTTT. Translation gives CASSPQNQPQHF.

Here the CDR3 reads CASSFGTGATEAFF. For the CDR3, the DNA is TGTGCCAGCAGCTTCGGGACAGGGGCTACTGAAGCTTTCTTT. The J gene is TRBJ1-1, the V gene TRBV3-1, with 10 bases aligning to TRBD1. This CDR3 is 14 amino acids long. Germline trimming cut 5 bases from V and 5 bases from J; bases unmatched to any gene: 5. Germline CDR1 reads LGHDT; CDR2 reads YNNKEL (reference sequence).

CDR3 coding DNA: TGTGCCAGCAGTTCGCCCGGACGGACGGGCTATGGCTACACCTTC. Encoded protein: CASSSPGRTGYGYTF. The chain links TRBV6-2 or TRBV6-3 to TRBJ1-2; D is undetermined. Germline V gene data show CDR1 as MNHEY and CDR2 as SVGEGT. The CDR3 length is 15 residues. The V gene lost 4 bases and the J gene lost 4 bases, with 16 bases spanning the gap.

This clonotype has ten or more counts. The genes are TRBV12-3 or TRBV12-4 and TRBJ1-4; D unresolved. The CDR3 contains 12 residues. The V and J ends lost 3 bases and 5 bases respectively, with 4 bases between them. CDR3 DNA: TGTGCCAGCAGTTTTGGGAATGAAAAACTGTTTTTT. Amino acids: CASSFGNEKLFF.

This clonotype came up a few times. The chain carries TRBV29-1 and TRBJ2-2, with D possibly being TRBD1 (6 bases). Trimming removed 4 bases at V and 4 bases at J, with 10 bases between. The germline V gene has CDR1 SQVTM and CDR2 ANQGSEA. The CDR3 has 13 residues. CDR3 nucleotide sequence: TGCAGCGTTGTTCGAGGGGGCACCGGGGAGCTGTTTTTT. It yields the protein CSVVRGGTGELFF.

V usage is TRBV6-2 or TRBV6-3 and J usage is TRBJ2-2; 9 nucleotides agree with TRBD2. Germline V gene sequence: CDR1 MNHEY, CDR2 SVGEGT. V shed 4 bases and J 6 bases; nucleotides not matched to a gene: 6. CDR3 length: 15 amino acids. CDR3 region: CASSWISGRSGELFF. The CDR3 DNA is TGTGCCAGCAGTTGGATTAGCGGGAGATCCGGGGAGCTGTTTTTT.

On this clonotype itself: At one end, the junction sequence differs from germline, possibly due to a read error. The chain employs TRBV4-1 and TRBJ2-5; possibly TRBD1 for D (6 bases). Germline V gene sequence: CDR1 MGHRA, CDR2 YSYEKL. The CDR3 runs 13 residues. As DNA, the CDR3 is TGCGCCAGCAGTAGATCAGGGGTAGAGACCCGGTACTTC. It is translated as CASSRSGVETRYF.

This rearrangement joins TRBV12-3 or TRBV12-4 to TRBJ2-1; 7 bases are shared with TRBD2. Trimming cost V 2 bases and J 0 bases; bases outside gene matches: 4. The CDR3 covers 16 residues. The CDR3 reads CASSLRLAVSYNEQFF. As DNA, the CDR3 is TGTGCCAGCAGTTTAAGGCTAGCGGTCTCCTACAATGAGCAGTTCTTC.

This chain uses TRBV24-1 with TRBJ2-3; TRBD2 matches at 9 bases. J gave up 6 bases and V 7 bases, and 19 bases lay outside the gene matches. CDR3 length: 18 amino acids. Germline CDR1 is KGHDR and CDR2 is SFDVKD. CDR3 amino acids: CATSSARISGSMIDTQYF. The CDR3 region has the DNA TGTGCCACCAGCTCCGCCCGGATTAGCGGGAGCATGATCGATACGCAGTATTTT.

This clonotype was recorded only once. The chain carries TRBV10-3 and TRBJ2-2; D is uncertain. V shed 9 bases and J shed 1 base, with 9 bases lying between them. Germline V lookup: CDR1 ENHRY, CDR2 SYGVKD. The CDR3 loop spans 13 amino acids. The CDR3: CAITEQNTGELFF. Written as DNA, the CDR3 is TGTGCCATAACTGAGCAGAACACCGGGGAGCTGTTTTTT.

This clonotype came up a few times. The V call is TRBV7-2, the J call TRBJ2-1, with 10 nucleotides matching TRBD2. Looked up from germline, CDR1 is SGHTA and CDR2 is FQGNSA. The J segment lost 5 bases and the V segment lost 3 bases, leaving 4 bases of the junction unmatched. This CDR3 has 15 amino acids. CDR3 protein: CASSLLAGENNEQFF. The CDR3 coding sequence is TGTGCCAGCAGCTTGCTAGCGGGAGAAAACAATGAGCAGTTCTTC.

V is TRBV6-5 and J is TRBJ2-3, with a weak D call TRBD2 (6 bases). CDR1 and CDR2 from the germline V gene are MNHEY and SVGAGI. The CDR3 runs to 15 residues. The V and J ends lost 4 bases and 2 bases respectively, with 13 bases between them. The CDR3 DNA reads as TGTGCCAGCAGTTTAACGGGAGACTACACAGATACGCAGTATTTT. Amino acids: CASSLTGDYTDTQYF.

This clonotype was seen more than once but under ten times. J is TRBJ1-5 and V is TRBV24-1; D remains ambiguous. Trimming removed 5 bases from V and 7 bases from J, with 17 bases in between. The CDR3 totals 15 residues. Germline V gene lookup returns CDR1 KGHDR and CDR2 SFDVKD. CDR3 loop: CATSGIDKPEQPQHF. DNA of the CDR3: TGTGCCACCAGTGGAATCGACAAGCCTGAACAGCCCCAGCATTTT.

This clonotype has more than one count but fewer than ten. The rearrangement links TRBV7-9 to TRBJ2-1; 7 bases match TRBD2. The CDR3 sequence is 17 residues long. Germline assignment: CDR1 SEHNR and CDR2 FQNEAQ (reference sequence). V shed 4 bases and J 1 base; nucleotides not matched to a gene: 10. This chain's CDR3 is CASSSEGGSFSYNEQFF. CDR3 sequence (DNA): TGTGCCAGCAGCTCCGAGGGCGGGAGCTTTTCCTACAATGAGCAGTTCTTC.

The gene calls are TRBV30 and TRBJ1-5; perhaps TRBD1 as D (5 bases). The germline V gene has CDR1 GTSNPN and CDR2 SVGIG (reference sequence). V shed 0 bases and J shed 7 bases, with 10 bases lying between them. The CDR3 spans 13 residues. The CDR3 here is CAWSVRGRQPQHF. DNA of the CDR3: TGTGCCTGGAGTGTAAGGGGTAGGCAGCCCCAGCATTTT. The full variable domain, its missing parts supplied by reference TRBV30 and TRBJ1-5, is SQTIHQWPATLVQPVGSPLSLECTVEGTSNPNLYWYRQAAGRGLQLLFYSVGIGQISSEVPQNLSASRPQDRQFILSSKKLLLSDSGFYLCAWSVRGRQPQHFGDGTRLSIL.

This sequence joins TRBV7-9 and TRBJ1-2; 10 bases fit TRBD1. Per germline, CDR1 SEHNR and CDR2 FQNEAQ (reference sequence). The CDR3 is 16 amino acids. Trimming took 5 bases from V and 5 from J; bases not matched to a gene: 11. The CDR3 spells CASSTGQGNKAYGYTF. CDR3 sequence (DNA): TGTGCCAGCAGCACGGGACAGGGGAATAAGGCGTATGGCTACACCTTC.

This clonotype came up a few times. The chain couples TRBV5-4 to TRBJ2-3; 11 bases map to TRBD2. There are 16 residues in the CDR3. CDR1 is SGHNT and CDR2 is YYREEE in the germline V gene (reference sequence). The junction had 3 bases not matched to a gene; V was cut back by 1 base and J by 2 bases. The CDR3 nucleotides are TGTGCCAGCAGCTTGAAACTAGCGGGGGTCACAGATACGCAGTATTTT. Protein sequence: CASSLKLAGVTDTQYF.

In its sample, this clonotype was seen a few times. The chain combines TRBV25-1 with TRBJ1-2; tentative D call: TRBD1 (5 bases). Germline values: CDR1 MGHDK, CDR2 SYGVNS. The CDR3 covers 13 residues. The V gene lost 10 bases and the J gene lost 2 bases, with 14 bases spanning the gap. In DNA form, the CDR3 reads TGTGCCACCGGGGGTGACGGGAACTATGGCTACACCTTC. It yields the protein CATGGDGNYGYTF.

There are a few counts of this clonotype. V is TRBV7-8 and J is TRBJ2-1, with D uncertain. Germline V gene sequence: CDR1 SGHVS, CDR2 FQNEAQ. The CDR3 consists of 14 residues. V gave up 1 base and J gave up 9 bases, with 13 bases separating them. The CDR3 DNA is TGTGCCAGCAGCTTAGGTATCATTCCGGGTGAGCAGTTCTTC. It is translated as CASSLGIIPGEQFF.

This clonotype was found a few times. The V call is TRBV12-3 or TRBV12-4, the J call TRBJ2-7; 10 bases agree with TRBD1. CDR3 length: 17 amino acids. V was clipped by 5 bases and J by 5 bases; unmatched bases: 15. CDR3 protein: CASSHRDRGLFFDEQYF. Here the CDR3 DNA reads TGTGCCAGCAGTCACCGGGACAGGGGACTCTTTTTTGACGAGCAGTACTTC.

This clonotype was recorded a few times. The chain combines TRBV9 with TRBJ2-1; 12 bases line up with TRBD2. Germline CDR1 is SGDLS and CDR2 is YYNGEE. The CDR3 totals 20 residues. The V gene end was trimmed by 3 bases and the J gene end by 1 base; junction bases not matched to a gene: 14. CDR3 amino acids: CASSGRTSGVAEWSYNEQFF. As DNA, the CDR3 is TGTGCCAGCAGCGGTCGGACTAGCGGGGTAGCAGAATGGTCCTACAATGAGCAGTTCTTC.